This T cell receptor beta chain was recorded in a study of CD8+ T cells in alopecia areata. At the level of the study: Once tofacitinib had been taken for 6 to 18 months, 6 months off drug followed.

CDR3 length equals 11 residues. V shed 1 base and J shed 15 bases, with 13 bases lying between them. Germline loops: CDR1 GTSNPN, CDR2 SVGIG (reference sequence). About this clone: No antigen is known for it.

As the sequencing template, cDNA was produced by extracting RNA and reverse transcribing it. Profiled with immunoSEQ multiplex PCR; TCRdb holds only in-frame clones, not every one. The sample lists around 190,000 clones; 50% to 60% were seen once. Broader study findings: TCR sharing across patients was less clear than in mice, possibly HLA-related.

The treatment here: oral pan-JAK inhibitor, 5-10 mg twice daily. The rearrangement links TRBV30 to TRBJ2-4; D gene uncertain. The source material was CD4+ T cells sorted from blood, sampled at week 4, from a patient treated with tofacitinib. This receptor was identified in a human donor with alopecia areata. This CDR3 is CAWSAPLVWYF. The CDR3 DNA sequence: TGTGCCTGGAGTGCACCACTGGTGTGGTACTTC.